This T cell receptor beta chain is from a study of technical replicates of blood from several donors. V lost 7 bases and J lost 10, with 17 bases in between. There are 13 residues in the CDR3. CDR1 and CDR2 (germline): LNHDA, SQIVND (reference sequence). Profiled with immunoSEQ multiplex PCR; TCRdb holds only in-frame clones, not every one. Among roughly 50,000 clones listed, about 95% were seen once. Input material: PBMCs. The source is a human donor in good health. Some clones in this sample may be carry-over from other donors' samples. This chain connects TRBV19 to TRBJ2-1, with D tentatively TRBD2 (7 bases). The CDR3 DNA reads as TGTGCCAGTACGGCGGGGGCCCAGCGGGAGCAGTTCTTC. Translated, it gives CASTAGAQREQFF. Using reference TRBV19 and TRBJ2-1 for the parts outside the CDR3, the full variable domain is DGGITQSPKYLFRKEGQNVTLSCEQNLNHDAMYWYRQDPGQGLRLIYYSQIVNDFQKGDIAEGYSVSREKKESFPLTVTSAQKNPTAFYLCASTAGAQREQFFGPGTRLTVL.